This T cell receptor beta chain was documented in a study of identical twins. Study-level points and caveats: Modelling approaches yielded underestimates of out-of-frame TCR alpha sharing between monozygotic twins. Fewer insertions characterized abundant cord blood beta clonotypes, whereas memory repertoires showed none.

This clonotype came up once. Its antigen is unknown. Through template switching, a universal primer site was introduced, and the cDNA contained unique molecular identifiers. From the 5' RACE reads, TCRdb called clonotypes with MiXCR, one entry per CDR3 protein. The data show 510,000 or so distinct CDR3 sequences, around 15% seen once. V dropped 1 base and J dropped 6 bases, with 11 bases sitting between them. Germline CDR1 reads LGHDT; CDR2 reads YNNKEL (reference sequence). CDR3 length: 14 residues. A further study also used this sample, focusing on yellow fever vaccine responses in identical twins.

The sequenced sample was CD4+ T cells sorted from blood. The gene calls are TRBV3-1 and TRBJ2-3; no reliable D call. This TCR derives from a woman under 30 in good health. The CDR3 loop is CASSQVSSLDTQYF. CDR3 DNA sequence: TGTGCCAGCAGCCAAGTGAGTAGCCTGGATACGCAGTATTTT.